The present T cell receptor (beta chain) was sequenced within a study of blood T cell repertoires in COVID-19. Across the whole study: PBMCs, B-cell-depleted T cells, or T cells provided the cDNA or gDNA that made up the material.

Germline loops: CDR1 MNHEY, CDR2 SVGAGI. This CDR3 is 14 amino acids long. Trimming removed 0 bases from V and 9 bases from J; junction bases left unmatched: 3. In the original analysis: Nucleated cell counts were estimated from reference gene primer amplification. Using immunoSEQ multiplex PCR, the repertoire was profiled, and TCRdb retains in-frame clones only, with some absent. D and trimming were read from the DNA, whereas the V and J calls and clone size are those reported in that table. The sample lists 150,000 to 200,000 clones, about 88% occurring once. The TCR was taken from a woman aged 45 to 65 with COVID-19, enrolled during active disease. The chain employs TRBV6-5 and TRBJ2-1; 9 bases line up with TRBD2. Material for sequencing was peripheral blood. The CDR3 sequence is CASSYSPSGVEQFF. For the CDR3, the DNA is TGTGCCAGCAGTTACTCGCCTAGCGGGGTTGAGCAGTTCTTC.